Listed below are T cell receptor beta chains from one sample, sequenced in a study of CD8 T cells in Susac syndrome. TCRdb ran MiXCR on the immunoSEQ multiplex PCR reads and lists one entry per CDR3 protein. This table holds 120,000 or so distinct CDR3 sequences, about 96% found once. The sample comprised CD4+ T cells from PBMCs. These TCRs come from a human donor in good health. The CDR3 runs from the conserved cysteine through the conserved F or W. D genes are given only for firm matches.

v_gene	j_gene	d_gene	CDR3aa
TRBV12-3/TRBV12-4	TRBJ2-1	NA	CASSLVGLDEQFF
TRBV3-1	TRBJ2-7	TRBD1	CASSRGQTYEQYF
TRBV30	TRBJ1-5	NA	CAWSEVAGDQPQHF
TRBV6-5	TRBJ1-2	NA	CASSEKGRGYTF
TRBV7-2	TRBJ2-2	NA	CARASATNTGELFF
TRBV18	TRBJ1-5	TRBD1	CASSRASAGTGGGQPQHF
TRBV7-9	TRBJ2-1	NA	CASSGAQGTYNEQFF
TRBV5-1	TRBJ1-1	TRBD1	CASSLAEDRARAFF
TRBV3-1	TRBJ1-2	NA	CASSQGGGGNYGYTF
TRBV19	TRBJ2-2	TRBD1	CASSRTGAGELFF
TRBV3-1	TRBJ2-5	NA	CASSQDLATQYF
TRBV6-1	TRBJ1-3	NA	CASSTTGSGNTIYF
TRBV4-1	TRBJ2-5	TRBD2	CASSAGRVRQETQYF
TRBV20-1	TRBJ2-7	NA	CSASGGTGVYEQYF
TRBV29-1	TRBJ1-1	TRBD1	CSVATGGTTEAFF
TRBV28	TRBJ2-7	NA	CASSSGRPSSWNEQYF
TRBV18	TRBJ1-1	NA	CASSRTERNTEAFF
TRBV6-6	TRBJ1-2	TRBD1	CASSLDRSYTF
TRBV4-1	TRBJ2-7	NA	CASSQGHGTREQYF
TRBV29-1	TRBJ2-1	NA	CSVGDLYNEQFF
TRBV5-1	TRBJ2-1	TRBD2	CASSSSLAGDEQFF
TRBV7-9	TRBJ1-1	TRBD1	CASSFGDRLEAFF
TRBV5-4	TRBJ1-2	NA	CASSSQETLPYGYTF
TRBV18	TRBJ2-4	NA	CASSPTGSQGNIQYF
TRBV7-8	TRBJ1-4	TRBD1	CASSKRDRRNEKLFF
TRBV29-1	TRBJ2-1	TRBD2	CSVDGTKFVGEQFF
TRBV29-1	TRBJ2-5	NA	CSVEAGRGETQYF
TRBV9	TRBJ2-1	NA	CASSVWDGSSPGPFNEQFF
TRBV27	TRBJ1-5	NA	CASSLVGRSTEQPQHF
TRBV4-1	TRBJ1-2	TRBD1	CASSQQGVGYTF
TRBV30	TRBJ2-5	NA	CAWSVWGGGETQYF
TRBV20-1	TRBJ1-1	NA	CSASRGVWDTEAFF
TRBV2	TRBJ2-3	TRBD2	CASSHPGGTSGRAEDTQYF
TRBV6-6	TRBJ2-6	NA	CASRESGANVLTF
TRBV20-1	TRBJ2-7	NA	CSAGKYSSYEQYF
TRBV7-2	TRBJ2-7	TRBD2	CASTRLAGVDPRYEQYF
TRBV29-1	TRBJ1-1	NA	CSVDGRINTEAFF
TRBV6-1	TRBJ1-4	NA	CASSENFNEKLFF
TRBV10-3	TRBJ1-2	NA	CAISDTDYGYTF
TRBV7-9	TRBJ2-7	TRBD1	CASRPTTTGTHEQYF
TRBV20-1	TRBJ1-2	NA	CSARDLRTKKRGYTF
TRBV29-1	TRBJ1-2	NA	CAVLLVVTTYGYTF
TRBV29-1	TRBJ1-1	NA	CSVKTGTNTEAFF
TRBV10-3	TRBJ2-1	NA	CAISGSTEGYNEQFF